This T cell receptor beta chain emerged from a study of neurological immune-mediated disorders (dated by TCRdb to between 2018 and 2021). In terms of the full investigation: Among the roughly 34 multiple sclerosis patients, approximately 30 had relapsing-remitting MS and 3 had secondary progressive MS. Peripheral blood TCR-beta repertoires from patients with HTLV-I-associated myelopathy (HAM/TSP), patients with multiple sclerosis, and healthy controls were compared in the study using UMI-based sequencing. Longitudinal samples, technical triplicates and paired sorted CD4+ and CD8+ T-cell subsets, alongside PBMC samples, were included among the roughly 96 TCR-beta libraries. Of the roughly 70 subjects in the cohort, about 14 were HAM/TSP patients, around 34 were multiple sclerosis patients, and some 20 were healthy controls.

Overall study results and their limits: Phylogenetic analysis grouped repertoires from 18 of 34 MS patients into a cluster of related CDR3 sequences, suggesting a possible repertoire-level signature. The MS cluster showed no association with clinical or MRI features, and the authors stated that larger cohorts are needed. TCR clonal expansion was highest in HAM/TSP patients and lowest in MS patients, with MS patients falling below even healthy controls. Across subjects, expanded clones never shared an identical CDR3 amino acid sequence, which suggests that the TCR-beta repertoires in every group were private.

The CDR3 spans 15 residues, from the cysteine through the phenylalanine. Left in the record is the CDR3 DNA by itself, 45 bases read in frame from the first base. Trimming costs V 6 bases and J 2 bases, and their ends lie 16 bases apart. CDR1 and CDR2, looked up from the germline V gene, are SNHLY and FYNNEI. For the unsorted PBMC libraries, 2 million PBMCs were stored in RNAlater at -80 degrees C until RNA extraction and were used to generate the libraries. The multiple sclerosis patients were enrolled in a US clinical protocol that evaluated disease progression with magnetic resonance imaging. Peripheral blood underwent Ficoll-Hypaque density gradient centrifugation to isolate PBMCs, which were then cryopreserved in liquid nitrogen. About this clonotype itself: Its antigen is unknown. Qualities for individual bases were not recorded, and no much larger clone is one base off.

To synthesize cDNA, template-switch 5'RACE was performed with a primer carrying a 10-nucleotide random unique molecular identifier so that each TCR transcript was tagged. Every sequencing run covered 15-18 subjects and yielded more than 200 million TCR-beta sequences. The RNeasy kit was used for extraction of total RNA. TCR-beta VDJ regions were amplified with primers for the TCR constant region and the 5'RACE anchor, using the KAPA Real-time Library Amplification kit. A first PCR added sample indexes and Illumina adaptors, and a second PCR then raised library yield. The roughly 650 bp TCR product was size-selected on a 2% E-gel SizeSelection system after Ampure bead purification. Library quality was checked on a Bioanalyzer, concentration was measured with Qubit, and libraries were quantified with the Kapa Library Quantification kit before pooling. Libraries were sequenced paired-end 2 x 150 bp on an Illumina HiSeq 2500. To increase sequence diversity, about 25-30% phiX was spiked into each library pool. Regarding the original processing steps: Quality-filtered reads were processed with the UMI-based MiGEC pipeline, and over 85% of raw TCR sequences were removed by the MiGEC pipeline during error correction. VDJ genes were aligned to IMGT germline references, and clonotypes were defined by unique CDR3 amino acid sequence plus V-J genes. Clonal expansion, Shannon diversity, and CDR3 relatedness (CalcPairwiseDistances, ClusterSamples) were evaluated with VDJtools, and phylogenetic trees were built with CLCbio workbench. A clone was classed as expanded if it had 8 or more unique UMIs, a cutoff based on coefficient-of-variation modelling across technical triplicates. The raw public reads went through TCRdb reprocessing: fastp at Q25, MiXCR clone calling, in-frame beta chains kept. CDR3 protein duplicates are merged, each entry listing the most common genes and DNA. TCRdb's processing, not the authors', yielded these V and J calls. Recorded for this sample are 60,000 or so distinct CDR3 sequences; approximately 3.1% of them occurred a single time. Roughly 7% of the sample comes from the top ten.

The chain is made from TRBV2 and TRBJ2-5; TRBD2 might be the D gene, on 5 matching bases. The source of this sequence is a woman aged 55-69 years with multiple sclerosis. Sequencing was carried out using PBMCs. The bases read TGTGCCAGCAGAGGAGGAAGCGGAAATCAAGAGACCCAGTACTTC. Its protein is CASRGGSGNQETQYF.